Here is one T cell receptor (beta chain) with its context. Its cognate antigen has yet to be identified. No base qualities exist here, and no much larger clone lies one base off it. At diagnosis, tumor, uninvolved tumor-adjacent lung and peripheral blood were collected and then preserved as a mix of FFPE and fresh-frozen material. For TCR repertoire profiling, the blood samples were analyzed as peripheral blood mononuclear cells. V is reduced by 3 bases and J by 7 bases, leaving a spacing of 12 bases between them. Taken from the germline V gene (reference sequence), the CDR1 and CDR2 loops are SEHNR and FQNEAQ. The CDR3 runs 14 residues from the cysteine to the phenylalanine. The entry retains the CDR3 DNA only, 42 bases that are in frame from base 1. These data come from a study of T cells in localized non-small cell lung cancer (dated by TCRdb to about 2020). In terms of the full investigation: The study examined T cell repertoires in a few hundred patients with early-stage NSCLC and compared tumors with uninvolved tumor-adjacent lungs. All 250 or so NSCLC patients in the cohort were treatment-naive and had localized lung tumors that were resected. A mean age of about 66 years was recorded for the NSCLC patients, of whom around 140 were male and around 100 were female.

TCR beta CDR3 regions were sequenced from DNA using the immunoSEQ Assay. On the study's bioinformatics: T cell density was computed as TCR beta template counts normalized to usable DNA estimated by amplifying housekeeping genes. Richness was estimated using the preseqR package, with extrapolation to 400,000 templates for PBMC samples and to 120,000 templates for tissue samples. Clonality was defined as one minus Pielou's evenness. Differential abundance testing on productive amino-acid clonotypes, with a minimum total count of 5 and an alpha of 0.1, was used to identify tissue-enriched TCRs. The Jaccard Index and the Morisita Overlap Index were used to quantify repertoire overlap between compartments. GLIPH grouped TCR beta CDR3s together with public tetramer-defined viral CDR3s, and a viral motif had to include at least three viral sequences and show V-gene enrichment. Here the immuneACCESS table is served through TCRdb, limited to in-frame sequences with V and J called. Missing clones are a known gap in these copies; in checked studies unresolved V genes cover under half, and the rest lacks a known reason. The DNA was the basis for D and trimming; V, J and clone size are from that table. Across this sample there are about 78,000 clones, with 70% to 90% seen only once. The ten largest account for 2.5% to 3% of the sample.

Study-wide findings and limitations: Multi-region tumor sequencing was not performed, so intratumor heterogeneity could not be excluded. Of the top 100 tumor clones, a median of approximately 60 were detected in paired uninvolved adjacent lung; under 35 were also among that lung's top 100. Because the study design was exploratory, TCR variables were selected using unadjusted p-values without false-discovery rate correction. Uninvolved tumor-adjacent lung showed the highest T cell clonality, higher than tumor, which suggests more focused antigenic responses in the uninvolved tumor-adjacent lung. Longer overall survival was associated with higher blood T cell density, whereas shorter survival was associated with higher adjacent-lung clonality.

Here the chain combines TRBV7-9 and TRBJ1-4; matching of 5 bases hints at TRBD1 as the D gene. The specimen was peripheral blood, collected before any cancer treatment. The TCR comes from a man aged 40 to 70 with stage I lung adenocarcinoma. In nucleotide form, the sequence is TGTGCCAGCAGCTTCGGGGTCGGGGGTGAAAAACTGTTTTTT. Its translation is CASSFGVGGEKLFF.